The next 21 T cell receptor beta chains were all read from a single sample in a study of blood T cell repertoires in COVID-19. Measured with immunoSEQ multiplex PCR; TCRdb has only the in-frame clones, and not every one. The repertoire has about 320,000 clones, 80% to 90% of them found once; the top ten carry under 6.5%. Sequencing used peripheral blood. The receptors come from a young man who had recovered from COVID-19.

The V and J genes are TRBV5-1 and TRBJ2-1, with 10 bases aligning to TRBD2. CDR3 length: 15 residues. The V gene end was trimmed by 2 bases and the J gene end by 4 bases; junction bases not matched to a gene: 3. The V gene's germline CDR1 is SGHRS and CDR2 YFSETQ. The CDR3 spells CASSLGLADYNEQFF. CDR3 DNA: TGCGCCAGCAGCTTAGGACTAGCGGATTACAATGAGCAGTTCTTC.

A few counts support this clone. The V and J genes are TRBV6-1 and TRBJ1-3; D gene ambiguous. The germline V and J ends were trimmed by 5 bases and 0 bases, with 8 bases remaining between them. Germline CDR1 MNHNS, CDR2 SASEGT. This CDR3 has 14 amino acids. CDR3: CASSTRDSGNTIYF. In DNA, the CDR3 is TGTGCCAGCAGTACGAGGGACTCTGGAAACACCATATATTTT.

J is TRBJ1-3 and V is TRBV4-1; D is unresolved. The CDR3 spans 14 residues. Trimming removed 0 bases at V and 8 bases at J, with 11 bases between. Germline lookup yields CDR1 MGHRA and CDR2 YSYEKL. CDR3 nucleotide sequence: TGCGCCAGCAGCCAAGATAGGGCCGGGGACACCATATATTTT. Translated, it gives CASSQDRAGDTIYF.

CDR3 sequence (DNA): TGTGCCAGCATTACGTCGCGGATCCCGAACACTGAAGCTTTCTTT. It is translated as CASITSRIPNTEAFF. V and J are TRBV2 and TRBJ1-1; D is unresolved. The CDR3 length is 15 residues. Germline CDR1 reads SNHLY; CDR2 reads FYNNEI. V was clipped by 7 bases and J by 1 base, with 16 bases between them.

The chain uses TRBV18 and TRBJ1-1, with TRBD1 matching 9 bases. The CDR3 is 16 residues long. The V gene's germline CDR1 is KGHSH and CDR2 LQKENI. With 0 bases clipped from V and 4 bases from J, the junction kept 6 bases outside the gene matches. CDR3 protein: CASSPPTGGGTTEAFF. CDR3 DNA sequence: TGTGCCAGCTCACCACCGACAGGGGGGGGAACCACTGAAGCTTTCTTT.

The rearrangement uses TRBV7-2 and TRBJ2-7; the D is unclear. Germline V CDR1 and CDR2: SGHTA, FQGNSA. Between the trimmed V and J ends, which lost 0 bases and 3 bases, there was a span of 9 bases. The CDR3 is made up of 14 amino acids. Written as DNA, the CDR3 is TGTGCCAGCAGCTTAGCGCAGTACGACTACGAGCAGTACTTC. As protein: CASSLAQYDYEQYF.

The chain joins TRBV27 to TRBJ2-7; 8 nucleotides agree with TRBD2. Germline V gene lookup returns CDR1 MNHEY and CDR2 SMNVEV (reference sequence). The CDR3 totals 14 residues. With V trimmed by 7 bases and J by 2 bases, 7 bases remained unmatched. For the CDR3, the DNA is TGTGCCAGCAAGCCGGGAGGGGCGGCCTACGAGCAGTACTTC. Protein product: CASKPGGAAYEQYF.

V gene TRBV27 combines with J gene TRBJ2-2; 8 bases agree with TRBD1. J lost 4 bases, V lost 5 bases, and 6 bases had no gene match. The germline V gene has CDR1 MNHEY and CDR2 SMNVEV (reference sequence). CDR3 length: 15 amino acids. The CDR3 loop is CASSVLTGGTGELFF. In DNA form, the CDR3 reads TGTGCCAGCAGTGTCCTCACAGGGGGCACCGGGGAGCTGTTTTTT.

In this sample, this clone turned up once. The gene calls are TRBV4-1 and TRBJ1-2; D is uncertain. The CDR3 is 14 residues long. V was trimmed by 1 base and J by 5 bases, leaving 11 bases between them. CDR1 and CDR2 (germline): MGHRA, YSYEKL. This CDR3 is CASSQVLPRYGYTF. For the CDR3, the DNA is TGCGCCAGCAGCCAAGTATTGCCCCGGTATGGCTACACCTTC.

The chain uses TRBV10-3 and TRBJ1-1, with 7 bases that match TRBD1. CDR3 size: 11 residues. V shed 7 bases and J 9 bases; nucleotides not matched to a gene: 5. Germline CDR1 is ENHRY and CDR2 is SYGVKD. The CDR3 bases are TGTGCCATCATCGACAGGGAGAAAGCTTTCTTT. Protein: CAIIDREKAFF.

The genes are TRBV4-3 and TRBJ2-3, with a possible D match to TRBD2 (6 bases). Germline lookup yields CDR1 LGHNA and CDR2 YSLEER. This CDR3 is built from 18 residues. V lost 0 bases, J lost 3 bases, and 19 bases lay in between. CDR3 in DNA: TGCGCCAGCAGCCAAGAGGGGAGAACTAGCCCCCGAACAGATACGCAGTATTTT. Its translation is CASSQEGRTSPRTDTQYF.

The genes are TRBV19 and TRBJ2-1, with TRBD2 identical over 8 bases. This CDR3 spans 19 amino acids. J gave up 7 bases and V 0 bases, and 17 bases lay outside the gene matches. The germline gives CDR1 LNHDA, CDR2 SQIVND (reference sequence). The CDR3 loop reads CASSIDLAGRAGALNEQFF. The CDR3 DNA reads as TGTGCCAGTAGTATAGATCTAGCGGGCCGCGCGGGAGCTTTGAATGAGCAGTTCTTC.

The chain recombines TRBV4-3 with TRBJ2-1; 10 bases fit TRBD2. The CDR3 consists of 15 residues. V lost 0 bases to trimming and J lost 6 bases; unmatched junction nucleotides: 2. Germline V lookup: CDR1 LGHNA, CDR2 YSLEER. In DNA form, the CDR3 reads TGCGCCAGCAGCCAAGAACCTAGCGGGGGCAATGAGCAGTTCTTC. This codes for CASSQEPSGGNEQFF.

The V call is TRBV6-5, the J call TRBJ2-7; 10 bases match TRBD2. CDR3 size: 14 residues. The germline CDR1 and CDR2 sequences are MNHEY and SVGAGI. The V and J ends lost 9 bases and 4 bases, in that order; junction bases with no gene match: 9. DNA of the CDR3: TGTGCCAGTAATAGCGGGGGGTCTCAATACGAGCAGTACTTC. Its translation is CASNSGGSQYEQYF.

The chain uses TRBV6-5 and TRBJ1-3; 9 bases match TRBD1. J lost 8 bases, V lost 6 bases, and 8 bases had no gene match. Germline loops: CDR1 MNHEY, CDR2 SVGAGI. CDR3 length: 14 amino acids. The CDR3 DNA reads as TGTGCCAGCAGCCAAACAGGGGGCGCGGACACCATATATTTT. Encoded protein: CASSQTGGADTIYF.

The count of this clone is one. The chain carries TRBV5-4 and TRBJ1-4; D gene ambiguous. This CDR3 contains 15 residues. V was pared by 3 bases and J by 3 bases, with 12 bases between. Germline V gene data show CDR1 as SGHNT and CDR2 as YYREEE (reference sequence). CDR3 nucleotides: TGTGCCAGCAGCTCCTCCGACCGGGCTAATGAAAAACTGTTTTTT. This codes for CASSSSDRANEKLFF. Together with reference TRBV5-4 and TRBJ1-4, the CDR3 gives the full variable domain: ETGVTQSPTHLIKTRGQQVTLRCSSQSGHNTVSWYQQALGQGPQFIFQYYREEENGRGNFPPRFSGLQFPNYSSELNVNALELDDSALYLCASSSSDRANEKLFFGSGTQLSVL.

This sequence joins TRBV29-1 and TRBJ2-3, with 13 bases fitting TRBD2. Germline values: CDR1 SQVTM, CDR2 ANQGSEA. The CDR3 sequence is 16 residues long. Germline trimming cut 0 bases from V and 3 bases from J; bases unmatched to any gene: 3. DNA for the CDR3: TGCAGCGTTGAAGACCCGACTAGCGGGAGGACAGATACGCAGTATTTT. It codes for CSVEDPTSGRTDTQYF.

This chain joins TRBV30 and TRBJ1-2; D possibly corresponds to TRBD1 (6 bases). The germline V and J ends were trimmed by 4 bases and 7 bases, with 13 bases remaining between them. CDR3 length equals 12 residues. The germline V gene encodes CDR1 GTSNPN and CDR2 SVGIG (reference sequence). The CDR3 loop is CAWNQGSGGYTF. For the CDR3, the DNA is TGTGCCTGGAATCAGGGGTCCGGTGGCTACACCTTC.

As concerns this clone: This may come from a read error, since a much larger clone is one base off. J is TRBJ1-1 and V is TRBV9; D unresolved. The CDR3 has 14 residues. V was clipped by 0 bases and J by 0 bases, with 6 bases between them. Germline-derived CDR1 and CDR2 are SGDLS and YYNGEE. CDR3 sequence: CASSVGGMNTEAFF. CDR3 coding DNA: TGTGCCAGCAGCGTAGGAGGCATGAACACTGAAGCTTTCTTT. The full variable domain, completed using reference TRBV9 and TRBJ1-1, is DSGVTQTPKHLITATGQRVTLRCSPRSGDLSVYWYQQSLDQGLQFLIQYYNGEERAKGNILERFSAQQFPDLHSELNLSSLELGDSALYFCASSVGGMNTEAFFGQGTRLTVV.

The rearrangement links TRBV7-2 to TRBJ2-1, with TRBD2 identical over 8 bases. Germline-derived CDR1 and CDR2 are SGHTA and FQGNSA. This CDR3 has 16 amino acids. The V segment lost 6 bases and the J segment 0 bases; nucleotides outside the gene matches: 7. Here the CDR3 DNA reads TGTGCCAGCAGGCGGACGGCGGGGGGCTCCTACAATGAGCAGTTCTTC. It is translated as CASRRTAGGSYNEQFF.

This chain links TRBV6-1 with TRBJ2-5, with 7 bases fitting TRBD2. The CDR3 consists of 14 residues. V shed 2 bases and J 7 bases; nucleotides not matched to a gene: 7. The V gene's germline CDR1 is MNHNS and CDR2 SASEGT. CDR3 residues: CASSENSGTATQYF. CDR3 nucleotide sequence: TGTGCCAGCAGTGAAAACAGCGGGACGGCGACCCAGTACTTC.